The clone carrying this T cell receptor beta chain was detected ten times or more. Next came a second PCR, run for about 7 to 11 cycles, which used a sample-barcoded 5' primer along with a J-beta primer mix. One entry per CDR3 protein results from TCRdb running MiXCR on the 5' RACE reads. The profile shows 850,000 to 950,000 distinct CDR3 sequences, around 28% of them singletons. This specimen belongs to a study of blood T cells in healthy people across ages. The germline V and J ends were trimmed by 4 bases and 1 base, with 10 bases remaining between them. Germline-derived CDR1 and CDR2 are ENHRY and SYGVKD. CDR3 length: 14 amino acids.

What was sequenced was blood. J is TRBJ1-1 and V is TRBV10-3; D not resolved. The receptor's source is an elderly woman in good health. The CDR3 here is CAISATPGNTEAFF. The DNA for the CDR3 is TGTGCCATCAGTGCCACACCAGGGAACACTGAAGCTTTCTTT.